This TCR beta chain was sequenced in a study of tumor and adjacent non-tumor tissue in lung cancer. Regarding the study as a whole: Compared with tumor, normal lung showed significantly lower TCR diversity.

Three rounds of nested PCR, following a modified ARM-PCR protocol, produced the TCRbeta library. TCRdb independently ran MiXCR on the multiplex PCR reads; one entry per CDR3 protein. Of roughly 140,000 distinct CDR3 sequences in the sample, roughly 66% were seen once. This clonotype is classed as medium-sized. Its antigen is not identified. This sample's RNA came from whole unsorted tissue. CDR3 length: 14 residues. The germline V gene encodes CDR1 SGHAT and CDR2 FQDESV (reference sequence). Trimming left V 5 bases short and J 8 bases short, with 16 bases between. J is TRBJ2-1 and V is TRBV11-1; D is unresolved. The sequence was obtained from a man aged 55 to 70 with small cell lung cancer. Sequencing input: lung tumor tissue. CDR3 DNA sequence: TGTGCCAGCAGCCCCTTTGTCAGATTCGATGAGCAGTTCTTC. Protein: CASSPFVRFDEQFF.